These T cell receptor beta chains were read from a single sample in a study of response to subunit inactivated influenza vaccine. A single record per CDR3 protein comes from TCRdb applying MiXCR to the RT-PCR reads. The repertoire holds about 530,000 distinct CDR3 sequences, with about 12% as singletons. Material: PBMCs from blood, obtained on the day of vaccination. The source is a man aged 45-65 years who received an inactivated influenza vaccine. Both conserved end residues are trimmed from each CDR3.

V gene,J gene,CDR3 protein
TRBV6-2/TRBV6-3,TRBJ2-3,ASSAGLAGGTSTDTQY
TRBV7-9,TRBJ1-2,ASSPRRSSYGYT
TRBV4-1,TRBJ1-2,ASSQPFRGPGYGYT
TRBV29-1,TRBJ2-3,SVEGGQVSTDTQY
TRBV10-3,TRBJ2-5,AISARLAGKQETQY
TRBV19,TRBJ2-2,ASSITLAHGTGELF
TRBV7-9,TRBJ1-2,ASSRFIDRGPYT
TRBV24-1,TRBJ2-1,ATSDPTKQGAQAGEQF
TRBV7-2,TRBJ1-4,ASSLTRWNEKLF
TRBV28,TRBJ2-5,ASSLVLGGSETQY
TRBV6-8,TRBJ2-2,ASSYPSRYWTGDTGELF
TRBV12-3/TRBV12-4,TRBJ2-7,ASSLRQDWAYEQY
TRBV4-2,TRBJ2-7,ASSQPTSGRYEQY
TRBV12-3/TRBV12-4,TRBJ2-7,ASSLTITSYEQY
TRBV28,TRBJ1-5,ASRAQASPQH
TRBV4-2,TRBJ1-3,ASSQDGPVSGNTIY
TRBV5-1,TRBJ1-2,ASSLETTGKGYT
TRBV7-2,TRBJ2-7,ASSPVGGTVGAEQY
TRBV12-3/TRBV12-4,TRBJ2-5,ASTLGGAGETQY
TRBV5-1,TRBJ2-1,ASRQLTSSNEQF
TRBV20-1,TRBJ2-1,SAIPIAGGYNEQF
TRBV7-8,TRBJ2-1,ASSPSGGAYNEQF
TRBV20-1,TRBJ1-5,SANPGVGGNQPQH
TRBV3-1,TRBJ2-2,ASSHSGRVGELF
TRBV7-3,TRBJ2-1,ASSLSADNEQF
TRBV19,TRBJ1-1,ASSSLYGGRGTEAF
TRBV4-1,TRBJ1-5,ASSQEAGGNQPQH
TRBV4-1,TRBJ2-5,ASSLLAGDGETQY
TRBV18,TRBJ2-6,ASSPSIAGGIRSGANVLT
TRBV3-1,TRBJ2-7,ASSNGAGRIGYEQY
TRBV6-1,TRBJ1-6,ASSQRDLNSPLH
TRBV5-1,TRBJ1-2,ASSYGSNYGYT
TRBV6-5,TRBJ2-2,ASSYGLSTGELF
TRBV4-1,TRBJ1-2,ASSQDATGRQRSYGYT
TRBV5-1,TRBJ2-1,ASSLGLAGERNNEQF
TRBV9,TRBJ2-3,ASSVGSTGSIRDTQY
TRBV12-3/TRBV12-4,TRBJ2-3,ASRLSGGAADTQY
TRBV15,TRBJ1-5,ATSRWPGSSNQPQH
TRBV12-3/TRBV12-4,TRBJ2-3,ASSRLAGKLDTQY
TRBV4-3,TRBJ2-5,ASSRHLGETQY
TRBV6-2/TRBV6-3,TRBJ2-3,ASTWRRITDTQY
TRBV5-5,TRBJ1-4,ASSRQGGEKLF
TRBV28,TRBJ2-1,ASSLYGASPYNEQF
TRBV10-3,TRBJ2-7,AISEPTSGFSYEQY
TRBV4-1,TRBJ1-4,ASSQVGTSNEKLF
TRBV25-1,TRBJ2-2,ASSEYGLAGGPRAGELF